The rows below give T cell receptor beta chains drawn from one sample of a study of T cells after yellow fever vaccination. One entry per CDR3 protein results from TCRdb running MiXCR on the 5' RACE reads. The data hold 150,000 to 200,000 distinct CDR3 sequences, with about a tenth observed a single time. Sequencing used CD8+ T cells sorted from PBMCs, obtained 45 days after the yellow fever booster vaccination. The receptors come from a man in his late teens or twenties who received the YFV17D yellow fever vaccine. CDR3s include the opening cysteine and the closing phenylalanine or tryptophan. D genes are given only for firm matches. Only some rows state a clone size, as once, few, many or a class for expanded clones.

V: TRBV5-5
J: TRBJ2-2
D: -
size: -
DNA: TGTGCCAGCAGGTTCCGGGACATTTTCACCGGGGAGCTGTTTTTT
CDR3: CASRFRDIFTGELFF

V: TRBV29-1
J: TRBJ2-5
D: -
size: few
DNA: TGCAGCGTTCCCCGTACCGAAGAGACCCAGTACTTC
CDR3: CSVPRTEETQYF

V: TRBV19
J: TRBJ2-7
D: -
size: -
DNA: TGTGCCAGTAGTATGTGGGGCTACGAGCAGTACTTC
CDR3: CASSMWGYEQYF

V: TRBV4-3
J: TRBJ2-1
D: TRBD1
size: -
DNA: TGCGCCAGCAGCCCCCAGGACAGGGGGCTAAATGAGCAGTTCTTC
CDR3: CASSPQDRGLNEQFF

V: TRBV14
J: TRBJ2-5
D: -
size: few
DNA: TGTGCCAGCAGCCAAGCCCAGGGAGGGACCCAGTACTTC
CDR3: CASSQAQGGTQYF

V: TRBV27
J: TRBJ2-2
D: TRBD2
size: few
DNA: TGTGCCAGCAGGCTGACTAGCGGGGGGCCCGGGGAGCTGTTTTTT
CDR3: CASRLTSGGPGELFF

V: TRBV7-9
J: TRBJ1-1
D: -
size: few
DNA: TGTGCCAGCAGCCCGCGCGGGGAATCGAACACTGAAGCTTTCTTT
CDR3: CASSPRGESNTEAFF

V: TRBV7-9
J: TRBJ2-7
D: -
size: -
DNA: TGTGCCAGCAGCTTCTCCTCCTTCTACGAGCAGTACTTC
CDR3: CASSFSSFYEQYF

V: TRBV7-9
J: TRBJ2-7
D: -
size: -
DNA: TGTGCCAGCGAGGACGGCTACAACGAGCAGTACTTC
CDR3: CASEDGYNEQYF

V: TRBV20-1
J: TRBJ2-7
D: TRBD2
size: few
DNA: TGCAGTGCTAGGGGACTAGCGGTACCCTACGAGCAGTACTTC
CDR3: CSARGLAVPYEQYF

V: TRBV9
J: TRBJ2-1
D: -
size: -
DNA: TGTGCCAGCAGCGTAGGTCTGGGTCACTACAATGAGCAGTTCTTC
CDR3: CASSVGLGHYNEQFF

V: TRBV4-1
J: TRBJ1-1
D: -
size: many
DNA: TGCGCCAGCAGCCTACGGATGAACACTGAAGCTTTCTTT
CDR3: CASSLRMNTEAFF

V: TRBV5-4
J: TRBJ1-4
D: TRBD1
size: few
DNA: TGTGCCAGCAGCTTTGTTGGACAGGGGCGTCAGGAAAAACTGTTTTTT
CDR3: CASSFVGQGRQEKLFF

V: TRBV4-3
J: TRBJ1-1
D: -
size: many
DNA: TGCGCCAGCAGCCAAGACAGGGGAGCCAACACTGAAGCTTTCTTT
CDR3: CASSQDRGANTEAFF

V: TRBV4-1
J: TRBJ2-7
D: -
size: -
DNA: TGCGCCAGCAGCCAAAGAGACTCCTACGAGCAGTACTTC
CDR3: CASSQRDSYEQYF

V: TRBV3-1
J: TRBJ2-1
D: -
size: few
DNA: TGTGCCAGCAGCCATGGTGACTCCTACAATGAGCAGTTCTTC
CDR3: CASSHGDSYNEQFF

V: TRBV15
J: TRBJ1-5
D: -
size: -
DNA: TGTGCCACCGCAGCGTCAGATTATCAGCCCCAGCATTTT
CDR3: CATAASDYQPQHF